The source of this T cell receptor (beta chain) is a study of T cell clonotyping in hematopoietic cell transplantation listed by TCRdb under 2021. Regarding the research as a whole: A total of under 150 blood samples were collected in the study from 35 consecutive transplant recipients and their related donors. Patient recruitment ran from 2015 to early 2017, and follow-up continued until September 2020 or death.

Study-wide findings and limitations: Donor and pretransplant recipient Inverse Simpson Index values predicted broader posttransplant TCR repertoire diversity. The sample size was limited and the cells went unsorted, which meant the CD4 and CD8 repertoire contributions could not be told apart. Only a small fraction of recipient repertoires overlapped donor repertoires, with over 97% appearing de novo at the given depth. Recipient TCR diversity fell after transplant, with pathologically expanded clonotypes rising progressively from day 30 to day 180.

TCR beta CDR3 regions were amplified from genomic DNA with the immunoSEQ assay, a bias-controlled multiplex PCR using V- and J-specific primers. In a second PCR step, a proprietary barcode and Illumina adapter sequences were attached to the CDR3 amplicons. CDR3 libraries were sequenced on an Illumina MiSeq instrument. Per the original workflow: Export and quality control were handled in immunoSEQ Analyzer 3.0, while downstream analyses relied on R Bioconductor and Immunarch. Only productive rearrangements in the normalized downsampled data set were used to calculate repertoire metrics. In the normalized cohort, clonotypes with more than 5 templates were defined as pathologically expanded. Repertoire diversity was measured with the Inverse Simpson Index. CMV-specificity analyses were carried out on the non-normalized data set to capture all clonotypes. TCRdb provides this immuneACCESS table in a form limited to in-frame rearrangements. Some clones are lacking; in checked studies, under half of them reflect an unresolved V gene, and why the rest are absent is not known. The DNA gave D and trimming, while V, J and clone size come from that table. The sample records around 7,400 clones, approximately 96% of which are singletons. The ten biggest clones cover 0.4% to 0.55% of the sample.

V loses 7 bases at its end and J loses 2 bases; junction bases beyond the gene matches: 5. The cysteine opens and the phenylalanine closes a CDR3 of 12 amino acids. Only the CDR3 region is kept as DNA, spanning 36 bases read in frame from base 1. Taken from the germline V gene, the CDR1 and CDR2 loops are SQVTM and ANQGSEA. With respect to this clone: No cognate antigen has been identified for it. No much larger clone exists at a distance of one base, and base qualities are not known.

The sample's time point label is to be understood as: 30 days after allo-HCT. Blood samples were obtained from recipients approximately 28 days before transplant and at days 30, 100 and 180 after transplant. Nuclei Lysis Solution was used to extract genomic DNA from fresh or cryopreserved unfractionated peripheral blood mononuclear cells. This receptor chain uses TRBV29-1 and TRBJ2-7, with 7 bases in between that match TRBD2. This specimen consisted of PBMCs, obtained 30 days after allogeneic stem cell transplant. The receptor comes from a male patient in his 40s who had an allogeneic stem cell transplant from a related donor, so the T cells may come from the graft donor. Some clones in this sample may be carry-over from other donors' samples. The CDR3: CSGITSAYEQYF. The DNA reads TGCAGCGGGATAACTAGCGCCTACGAGCAGTACTTC.